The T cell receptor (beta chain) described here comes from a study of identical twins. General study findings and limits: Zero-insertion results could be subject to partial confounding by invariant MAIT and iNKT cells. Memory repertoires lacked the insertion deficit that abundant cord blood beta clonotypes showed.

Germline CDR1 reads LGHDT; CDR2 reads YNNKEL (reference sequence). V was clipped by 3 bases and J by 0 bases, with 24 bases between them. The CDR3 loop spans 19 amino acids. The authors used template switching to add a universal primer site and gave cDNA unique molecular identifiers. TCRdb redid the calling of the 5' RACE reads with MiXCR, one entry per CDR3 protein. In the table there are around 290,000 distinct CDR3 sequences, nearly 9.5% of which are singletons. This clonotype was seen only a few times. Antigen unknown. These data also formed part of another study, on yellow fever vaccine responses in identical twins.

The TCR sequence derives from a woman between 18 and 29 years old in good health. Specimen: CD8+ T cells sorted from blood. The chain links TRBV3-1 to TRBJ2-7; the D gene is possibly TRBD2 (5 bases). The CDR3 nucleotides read TGTGCCAGCAGCCAGCTAACAGTAAACCTAGCTCCATACTCCTACGAGCAGTACTTC. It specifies CASSQLTVNLAPYSYEQYF.